Listed below are T cell receptor beta chains from one sample, sequenced in a study of shared clonotypes between healthy human individuals. Data came from immunoSEQ multiplex PCR; TCRdb stores just in-frame clones and leaves some out. This sample carries about 590,000 clones, 95% to 96% of them seen once, and the ten largest clones take around 0.097%. The sequencing sample was made of naive CD8+ T cells sorted from blood. These receptor sequences come from a woman in her twenties or thirties in good health. The CDR3 runs from the conserved cysteine through the conserved F or W. D genes are given only for firm matches. Clone size, where shown, is once, few, many, or a class for clones that have expanded.

TRBJ1-5	TRBV28	-	-	TGTGCCAGCAGGACGACAGGCTGGGGACAGCCCCAGCATTTT	CASRTTGWGQPQHF
TRBJ2-7	TRBV6-6	-	-	TGTGCCAGCAGTTACGGCGGGGTAACCTACGAGCAGTACTTC	CASSYGGVTYEQYF
TRBJ1-1	TRBV9	-	TRBD1	TGTGCCAGCAGCGGCGGACAGGGGCTGGTCACTGAAGCTTTCTTT	CASSGGQGLVTEAFF
TRBJ2-3	TRBV11-3	once	TRBD2	TGTGCCAGCAGCTACCTACCGGTTGTGGGACTAGTCTCGTATTTT	CASSYLPVVGLVSYF
TRBJ2-7	TRBV2	-	-	TGTGCCAGCAGTGCAAGGGCGGATACCTACGAGCAGTACTTC	CASSARADTYEQYF
TRBJ1-4	TRBV5-4	-	-	TGTGCCAGCAGCGGTCCGGGAACCGGTAATGAAAAACTGTTTTTT	CASSGPGTGNEKLFF
TRBJ1-1	TRBV30	-	TRBD1	TGTGCCTGGAACAGGGGGTTGAACACTGAAGCTTTCTTT	CAWNRGLNTEAFF
TRBJ1-1	TRBV5-4	-	-	TGTGCCAGCAGCTCCTCGGGGTTCACGAACACTGAAGCTTTCTTT	CASSSSGFTNTEAFF
TRBJ2-1	TRBV19	-	-	TGTGCCAGTAGTAGCGTGACTGACGCTCGATACAATGAGCAGTTCTTC	CASSSVTDARYNEQFF
TRBJ2-7	TRBV5-4	-	-	TGTGCCAGCAGCTTGGACTACCCCGAGCAGTACTTC	CASSLDYPEQYF
TRBJ2-6	TRBV28	-	-	TGTGCCAGCAGTTTGGACACCCTAAGCGGGGCCAACGTCCTGACTTTC	CASSLDTLSGANVLTF
TRBJ2-1	TRBV19	-	-	TGTGCCAGTAGTAGTACTTCCTTAAGGAGGGAGCAGTTCTTC	CASSSTSLRREQFF
TRBJ1-2	TRBV7-9	-	-	TGTGCCAGCAGCCCACAGGGCTCTGGTGGCTACACCTTC	CASSPQGSGGYTF
TRBJ1-3	TRBV19	-	TRBD1	TGTGCCAGTACTCAAGGACTCAGGGGGATCTCTGGAAACACCATATATTTT	CASTQGLRGISGNTIYF
TRBJ2-7	TRBV4-1	-	TRBD1	TGCGCCAGCAGCCCCTCGCCCCGGGACAGGGGGTTCTCCGAGCAGTACTTC	CASSPSPRDRGFSEQYF
TRBJ1-4	TRBV28	-	-	TGTGCCAGCAGTCCCACGGATCCAGGGTCTGGAGAAAAACTGTTTTTT	CASSPTDPGSGEKLFF
TRBJ2-7	TRBV7-3	-	-	TGTGCCAGCAGCTGGGGGCCCAATTACGAGCAGTACTTC	CASSWGPNYEQYF
TRBJ2-2	TRBV28	-	TRBD2	TGTGCCAGCAGTTTACTAGCGGTTAACACCGGGGAGCTGTTTTTT	CASSLLAVNTGELFF
TRBJ2-5	TRBV6-5	-	TRBD1	TGTGCCAGCAGAGCTGACAGGGGGTTCGAGACCCAGTACTTC	CASRADRGFETQYF
TRBJ2-7	TRBV5-1	-	-	TGCGCCAGCAGCTTGGAGTGGGGGGACTTTTACGAGCAGTACTTC	CASSLEWGDFYEQYF
TRBJ1-1	TRBV11-2	-	-	TGTGCCAGCAGCTTAAGACAGCCCTACACTGAAGCTTTCTTT	CASSLRQPYTEAFF
TRBJ2-7	TRBV27	-	TRBD2	TGTGCCAGCAGTCCCAGTCTAGCGGGAATACCCTACGAGCAGTACTTC	CASSPSLAGIPYEQYF
TRBJ2-2	TRBV6-5	-	-	TGTGCCGTGAGGGGGACCAACACCGGGGAGCTGTTTTTT	CAVRGTNTGELFF
TRBJ2-5	TRBV5-1	-	TRBD2	TGCGCCAGCAGGCGGGCTAGCGGGAGCTCAGAGACCCAGTACTTC	CASRRASGSSETQYF
TRBJ1-1	TRBV7-9	-	TRBD1	TGTGCCAGCAGCCCTGGACAGGGAGGTACTGAAGCTTTCTTT	CASSPGQGGTEAFF
TRBJ1-1	TRBV19	-	-	TGTGCCAGTAGTATCACAGGGTCGAACACTGAAGCTTTCTTT	CASSITGSNTEAFF
TRBJ2-7	TRBV11-1	once	-	TGTGCCAGCAGCCCCGACAGCTACGAGCAGTACTTC	CASSPDSYEQYF
TRBJ2-1	TRBV25-1	-	-	TGTGCCAGCAGTGATCTAGCGATAGGCGATGAGCAGTTCTTC	CASSDLAIGDEQFF
TRBJ2-5	TRBV30	-	TRBD1	TGTGCCTGGGCCACAGGGGTGGGGGACCAAGAGACCCAGTACTTC	CAWATGVGDQETQYF
TRBJ2-3	TRBV28	once	TRBD2	TGTGCCAGCAGTCCCCGCTCGGGAGGGAGCACAGATACGCAGTATTTT	CASSPRSGGSTDTQYF
TRBJ2-1	TRBV27	-	TRBD2	TGTGCCAGCAGCCATGTGGCGGGAGCCCCCCGAGAGCAGTTCTTC	CASSHVAGAPREQFF
TRBJ1-5	TRBV7-6	once	-	TGTGCCAGCAGCCCTGACACATCAGTCAATCAGCCCCAGCATTTT	CASSPDTSVNQPQHF
TRBJ2-7	TRBV29-1	-	TRBD2	TGCAGCGTTGTTGGGACTAGCGGGAAAGGGGCCTACGAGCAGTACTTC	CSVVGTSGKGAYEQYF
TRBJ2-3	TRBV11-2	once	-	TGTGCCAGCAGACTGGGAGATACGCAGTATTTT	CASRLGDTQYF
TRBJ1-1	TRBV27	-	-	TGTGCCAGCAGTTTGGCAGGCAGGGGCACTGAAGCTTTCTTT	CASSLAGRGTEAFF
TRBJ2-5	TRBV27	-	-	TGTGCCAGCAGTTTGTCCAGGGGTGAGACCCAGTACTTC	CASSLSRGETQYF
TRBJ2-3	TRBV11-2	-	TRBD2	TGTGCCAGCAGCTTAACTTTCGGTACTAGCGGCACCACAGATACGCAGTATTTT	CASSLTFGTSGTTDTQYF
TRBJ2-7	TRBV9	-	TRBD2	TGTGCCAGCAGCCACTCTATAGCGGGGGAATCCTACGAGCAGTACTTC	CASSHSIAGESYEQYF
TRBJ2-7	TRBV27	-	TRBD2	TGTGCCAGCACTCACTTCAGGGAAGCGGGAGTGCTCGAGCAGTACTTC	CASTHFREAGVLEQYF
TRBJ2-4	TRBV2	-	-	TGTGCCAGCAGTGCGCTTGGAGGGGAGCAATACATTCAGTACTTC	CASSALGGEQYIQYF
TRBJ2-1	TRBV2	-	TRBD1	TGTGCCAGTGAAGGACAGGGACTCTACAATGAGCAGTTCTTC	CASEGQGLYNEQFF
TRBJ2-6	TRBV18	-	-	TGTGCCAGCTCACCAAGAACAGCCTCTGGGGCCAACGTCCTGACTTTC	CASSPRTASGANVLTF
TRBJ2-3	TRBV5-4	-	TRBD2	TGTGCCAGCCACGGACTAGCGGAAAGGAGCACAGATACGCAGTATTTT	CASHGLAERSTDTQYF
TRBJ1-3	TRBV6-1	-	-	TGTGCCAGCAACTCTGGAAACACCATATATTTT	CASNSGNTIYF
TRBJ1-5	TRBV6-1	once	-	TGTGCCAGCTGGAACACCCTCAATCAGCCCCAGCATTTT	CASWNTLNQPQHF
TRBJ2-1	TRBV13	-	-	TGTGCCAGCAGCCCCTTGAAGGTTGTCGGTAATGAGCAGTTCTTC	CASSPLKVVGNEQFF
TRBJ2-7	TRBV28	-	-	TGTGCCAGCATGTTAGCCTCCTCCTACGAGCAGTACTTC	CASMLASSYEQYF
TRBJ2-3	TRBV4-1	-	TRBD2	TGCGCCAGCAGCCAAGACCCTCTGAGACTAGCGGGAAGTGGAGATACGCAGTATTTT	CASSQDPLRLAGSGDTQYF
TRBJ2-2	TRBV6-1	-	TRBD1	TGTGCCAGCAGTGCGTGGGACAGGGACACCGGGGAGCTGTTTTTT	CASSAWDRDTGELFF
TRBJ1-1	TRBV28	once	-	TGTGCCAGCAGTTTAAGCGACAGGAACACTGAAGCTTTCTTT	CASSLSDRNTEAFF
TRBJ2-2	TRBV11-2	-	TRBD1	TGTGCCAGCAGCTTAGTGAGAGGGACAGTCACCGGGGAGCTGTTTTTT	CASSLVRGTVTGELFF
TRBJ2-2	TRBV11-2	-	-	TGTGCCAGCAGCTTAGACCGGACTAGGGGGGACACCGGGGAGCTGTTTTTT	CASSLDRTRGDTGELFF
TRBJ2-1	TRBV4-2	-	-	TGTGCCAGCAGCCAAGCCGAACCACTAATTTACAATGAGCAGTTCTTC	CASSQAEPLIYNEQFF
TRBJ1-5	TRBV28	once	-	TGTGCCAGCAGTTTAATGGCCCTGGGGCAGCCCCAGCATTTT	CASSLMALGQPQHF
TRBJ2-5	TRBV5-1	-	TRBD2	TGCGCCAGCAGCTTGGCCTTAGCGGGAGGGCCCGTAGAGACCCAGTACTTC	CASSLALAGGPVETQYF
TRBJ1-3	TRBV13	-	-	TGTGCCAGCGGTTCGGGACCCCATGGAAACACCATATATTTT	CASGSGPHGNTIYF
TRBJ2-7	TRBV4-1	-	-	TGCGCCAGCAGCCAAAGGCCCGGGTCCTCCTACGAGCAGTACTTC	CASSQRPGSSYEQYF
TRBJ1-4	TRBV28	-	TRBD1	TGTGCCACGATGGGGGACAGGTTACTGGGCACGGTTGAAAAACTGTTTTTT	CATMGDRLLGTVEKLFF
TRBJ2-1	TRBV4-2	-	-	TGTGCCAGCAGCCAAGAGAGGACAAGCTCCTACAATGAGCAGTTCTTC	CASSQERTSSYNEQFF
TRBJ2-1	TRBV29-1	-	TRBD2	TGCAGCGTCCGGGACGGGACTAGCGTATACAATGAGCAGTTCTTC	CSVRDGTSVYNEQFF